Each of the 19 T cell receptor beta chains below was sequenced from the same sample in a study of vaccination effects on CD4 cells after COVID-19 (dated by TCRdb to 2021 to 2024). Their antigens remain unidentified. In the ViraFEST assay, PBMC were stimulated with viral peptide pools, and TCR sequencing was then used to find antigen-specific CD4+ T cell clonotypes based on their expansion. After around 11 days of culture, CD4+ T cells were isolated with the EasySep CD4+ T cell isolation kit. Two doses of either the BNT162b2 or the mRNA-1273 mRNA SARS-CoV-2 vaccine were administered to participants. Library generation was performed with the immunoSEQ multiplex PCR assay. TCRdb stores this immuneACCESS table with in-frame sequences only. Part of the clones is absent; in the studies checked, under half of the shortfall reflects unresolved V genes, and no reason is known for the rest. The sample table shows around 20,000 clones, and about 72% are seen once. Around a tenth of the sample is taken by the ten largest.

The source was CD4+ T cells from PBMCs cultured with HCoV-229E spike peptides, collected after COVID-19 vaccination. The meaning of the sample's cell subset or site label: HCoV-229E spike overlapping peptide pool stimulation. Source of these receptors: a human donor who received a COVID-19 vaccine.

The J gene is TRBJ2-7, the V gene TRBV2; TRBD1 matches at 9 bases. The CDR3 contains 13 residues. The ends lost 8 bases at V and 2 bases at J; junction bases unmatched: 4. Per germline, CDR1 SNHLY and CDR2 FYNNEI. CDR3 DNA: TGTGCCAGCCGGACAGGGGATACCTACGAGCAGTACTTC. Its translation: CASRTGDTYEQYF.

The CDR3 nucleotides are TGTGCCAGCAGTTTACGGGCGGGGGCCCTAAATCCTGAGCAGTTCTTC. Its protein is CASSLRAGALNPEQFF. The chain recombines TRBV27 with TRBJ2-1; maybe TRBD2 (7 bases). Germline V gene sequence: CDR1 MNHEY, CDR2 SMNVEV (reference sequence). There are 16 residues in the CDR3. Trimming stripped 2 bases from V and 9 bases from J, with 20 bases between.

The chain employs TRBV7-7 and TRBJ2-5; D is perhaps TRBD2 (6 bases). V lost 4 bases and J 2 bases, leaving 17 bases between the germline ends. CDR1 and CDR2 (germline): SSHAT, FNYEAQ (reference sequence). This CDR3 has 16 amino acids. Here the CDR3 DNA reads TGTGCCAGCAGCTCTGGGCGACTAGTGGGACAAGAGACCCAGTACTTC. It encodes CASSSGRLVGQETQYF.

This clone was counted only a few times. The chain employs TRBV21-1 and TRBJ2-7; no DNA check was done on the table's D call, TRBD2. TRBV21-1 is an annotated pseudogene. The CDR3 spans 15 residues. The CDR3 here is CASSKARRPIYEQYF. CDR3 nucleotide sequence: TGTGCCAGCAGCAAAGCACGGAGACCAATCTACGAGCAGTACTTC.

The J gene is TRBJ2-7, the V gene TRBV6-5; maybe TRBD1 (5 bases). Trimming took off 7 bases at V and 2 bases at J, with 15 bases between the two ends. From germline, CDR1 is MNHEY and CDR2 SVGAGI. The CDR3 is made up of 14 amino acids. The CDR3 coding sequence is TGTGCCAGCACCACAGGCGGACACACCTACGAGCAGTACTTC. Encoded protein: CASTTGGHTYEQYF.

This chain connects TRBV5-1 to TRBJ1-3, with D hard to call. Germline V gives CDR1 SGHRS, CDR2 YFSETQ. Trimming stripped 0 bases from V and 3 bases from J, with 7 bases between. The CDR3 is made up of 14 amino acids. CDR3 residues: CASSLGRVGNTIYF. Here the CDR3 DNA reads TGCGCCAGCAGCTTGGGCCGGGTTGGAAACACCATATATTTT.

The chain joins TRBV3-1 (or the pseudogene TRBV3-2) to TRBJ1-3; 9 positions match TRBD1. The CDR3 contains 16 residues. CDR1 and CDR2 from the germline V gene are LGHDT and YNNKEL (reference sequence). V lost 4 bases to trimming and J lost 4 bases; unmatched junction nucleotides: 8. Here the CDR3 reads CASSLWGQGRGNTIYF. CDR3 coding DNA: TGTGCCAGCAGCCTTTGGGGACAGGGAAGGGGAAACACCATATATTTT.

The J gene is TRBJ1-2, the V gene TRBV7-2; D unclear. The V end was cut by 5 bases, the J end by 3 bases, with 16 bases between. CDR3 length: 15 residues. Germline V gene data show CDR1 as SGHTA and CDR2 as FQGNSA. CDR3 nucleotide sequence: TGTGCCAGCAGCCGTAGGTACAGTTCAGACTATGGCTACACCTTC. Translating it yields CASSRRYSSDYGYTF.

This sequence joins TRBV4-1 and TRBJ1-5, with a tentative D call TRBD1 (5 bases). Germline-derived CDR1 and CDR2 are MGHRA and YSYEKL. CDR3 length equals 13 residues. V lost 0 bases and J 9 bases, leaving 9 bases between the germline ends. In DNA form, the CDR3 reads TGCGCCAGCAGCCAAGACAGGGTAGGGCCCCAGCATTTT. Residues: CASSQDRVGPQHF.

The count of this clone is one. V and J are TRBV19 and TRBJ2-3, with TRBD1 matching over 8 bases. Germline assignment: CDR1 LNHDA and CDR2 SQIVND (reference sequence). CDR3 length: 18 residues. With 5 bases clipped from V and 5 bases from J, the junction kept 18 bases outside the gene matches. The DNA for the CDR3 is TGTGCCAGTAGTCACTCCGCGTTCCGGGCAGGGGGCAAAGATACGCAGTATTTT. Encoded protein: CASSHSAFRAGGKDTQYF.

The gene calls are TRBV5-5 and TRBJ2-1; D remains unclear. Germline V gene data show CDR1 as SGHKS and CDR2 as YYEKEE (reference sequence). The CDR3 is 14 amino acids. V was trimmed by 0 bases and J by 4 bases, leaving 8 bases between them. CDR3 sequence (DNA): TGTGCCAGCAGCTTGGGGCGACGATACAATGAGCAGTTCTTC. Its translation: CASSLGRRYNEQFF. The whole variable domain, filled in from reference TRBV5-5 and TRBJ2-1, reads DAGVTQSPTHLIKTRGQQVTLRCSPISGHKSVSWYQQVLGQGPQFIFQYYEKEERGRGNFPDRFSARQFPNYSSELNVNALLLGDSALYLCASSLGRRYNEQFFGPGTRLTVL.

V gene TRBV3-1 (or the pseudogene TRBV3-2) combines with J gene TRBJ2-5; 8 nucleotides align to TRBD1. The CDR3 is made up of 14 amino acids. Germline V gene sequence: CDR1 LGHDT, CDR2 YNNKEL (reference sequence). The ends lost 4 bases at V and 3 bases at J; junction bases unmatched: 4. CDR3 loop: CASSPTTGEETQYF. In DNA, the CDR3 is TGTGCCAGCAGCCCAACGACAGGGGAAGAGACCCAGTACTTC.

V usage is TRBV5-8 and J usage is TRBJ2-7, with D perhaps matching TRBD1 (6 bases). This CDR3 contains 13 residues. The V end was cut by 1 base, the J end by 2 bases, with 7 bases between. Germline V CDR1 and CDR2: SGHTS, YDEGEE. The DNA of the CDR3 is TGTGCCAGCAGCTTGCGACAGGCCTACGAGCAGTACTTC. Protein: CASSLRQAYEQYF.

This sequence joins TRBV30 and TRBJ1-3, with TRBD1 matching 8 bases. The CDR3 totals 14 residues. From germline, CDR1 is GTSNPN and CDR2 SVGIG (reference sequence). The V gene end was trimmed by 4 bases and the J gene end by 2 bases; junction bases not matched to a gene: 4. The CDR3: CAWTGGKTGNTIYF. The CDR3 DNA reads TGTGCCTGGACAGGGGGCAAAACTGGAAACACCATATATTTT.

This chain joins TRBV6-2 or TRBV6-3 and TRBJ2-5; D is unclear. The CDR3 has 11 residues. Germline values: CDR1 MNHEY, CDR2 SVGEGT. V lost 2 bases and J lost 5, with 3 bases in between. The CDR3 sequence: CASSYRETQYF. The CDR3 DNA reads TGTGCCAGCAGTTACCGGGAGACCCAGTACTTC.

In this sample, this clone turned up a few times. This chain links TRBV27 with TRBJ1-6; no clear D. CDR1 and CDR2 (germline): MNHEY, SMNVEV (reference sequence). The CDR3 runs to 16 residues. Trimming stripped 0 bases from V and 6 bases from J, with 12 bases between. CDR3 region: CASSLSAVMGNSPLHF. CDR3 DNA: TGTGCCAGCAGTTTATCGGCAGTCATGGGTAATTCACCCCTCCACTTT.

By sample share, this clone is hyperexpanded. V and J are TRBV5-1 and TRBJ1-6, with D unresolved. Between the trimmed V and J ends, which lost 0 bases and 0 bases, there was a span of 7 bases. The CDR3 contains 16 residues. Germline V CDR1 and CDR2: SGHRS, YFSETQ. CDR3 sequence (DNA): TGCGCCAGCAGCTTGGTACCGCGCTCCTATAATTCACCCCTCCACTTT. Protein sequence: CASSLVPRSYNSPLHF.

This sequence joins TRBV7-8 and TRBJ1-4; D gene ambiguous. V was trimmed by 2 bases and J by 4 bases, leaving 5 bases between them. The CDR3 extends over 13 amino acids. Germline CDR1 reads SGHVS; CDR2 reads FQNEAQ. The CDR3 reads CASSLLSNEKLFF. The DNA for the CDR3 is TGTGCCAGCAGCTTACTCAGTAATGAAAAACTGTTTTTT.

This clone was detected only a few times. V gene TRBV5-5 combines with J gene TRBJ2-1; 8 bases line up with TRBD1. This CDR3 is 15 amino acids long. The germline CDR1 and CDR2 sequences are SGHKS and YYEKEE (reference sequence). Unmatched junction bases numbered 10, after V lost 3 bases and J lost 8 bases. Here the CDR3 DNA reads TGTGCCAGCAGCTGGTTAGGACAGGGCGGCGATGAGCAGTTCTTC. Translation: CASSWLGQGGDEQFF. The full variable domain, completed using reference TRBV5-5 and TRBJ2-1, is DAGVTQSPTHLIKTRGQQVTLRCSPISGHKSVSWYQQVLGQGPQFIFQYYEKEERGRGNFPDRFSARQFPNYSSELNVNALLLGDSALYLCASSWLGQGGDEQFFGPGTRLTVL.